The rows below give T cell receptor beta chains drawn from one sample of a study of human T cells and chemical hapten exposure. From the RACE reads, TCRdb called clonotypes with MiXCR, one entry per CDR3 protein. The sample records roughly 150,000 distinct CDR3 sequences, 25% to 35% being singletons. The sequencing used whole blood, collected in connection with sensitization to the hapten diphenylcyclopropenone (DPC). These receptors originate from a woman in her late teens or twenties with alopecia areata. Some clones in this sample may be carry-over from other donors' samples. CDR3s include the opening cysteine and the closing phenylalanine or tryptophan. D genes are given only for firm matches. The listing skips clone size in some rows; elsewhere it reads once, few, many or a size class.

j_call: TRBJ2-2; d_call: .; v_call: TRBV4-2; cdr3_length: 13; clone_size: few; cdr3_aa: CASSPTSPGELFF; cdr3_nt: TGTGCCAGCAGCCCTACTAGTCCCGGGGAGCTGTTTTTT
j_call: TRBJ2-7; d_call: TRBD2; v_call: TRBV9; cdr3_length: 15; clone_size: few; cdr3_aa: CASSAGTSGGYEQYF; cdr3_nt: TGTGCCAGCAGCGCTGGGACTAGCGGGGGGTACGAGCAGTACTTC
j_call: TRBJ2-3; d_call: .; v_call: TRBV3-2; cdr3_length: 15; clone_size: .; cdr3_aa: CASPPGQRNGDTQYF; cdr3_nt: TGTGCCAGCCCTCCGGGACAGCGGAACGGAGATACGCAGTATTTT
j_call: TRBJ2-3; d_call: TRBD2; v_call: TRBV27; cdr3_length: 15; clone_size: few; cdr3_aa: CASSLTSGGLDTQYF; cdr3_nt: TGTGCCAGCAGTTTGACTAGCGGGGGCTTGGATACGCAGTATTTT
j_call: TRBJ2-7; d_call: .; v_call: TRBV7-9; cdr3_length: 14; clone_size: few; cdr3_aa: CASSPGQSSYEQYF; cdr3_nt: TGTGCCAGCAGCCCGGGCCAAAGCTCCTACGAGCAGTACTTC
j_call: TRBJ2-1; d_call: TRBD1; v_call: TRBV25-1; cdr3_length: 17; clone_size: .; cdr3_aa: CASSVGQAKFGAGEQFF; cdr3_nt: TGTGCCAGCAGTGTGGGACAGGCAAAGTTCGGGGCCGGTGAGCAGTTCTTC
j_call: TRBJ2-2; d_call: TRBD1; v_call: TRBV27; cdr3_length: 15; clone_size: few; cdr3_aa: CASSPTGGRNGELFF; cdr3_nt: TGTGCCAGCAGTCCGACAGGGGGAAGGAACGGGGAGCTGTTTTTT
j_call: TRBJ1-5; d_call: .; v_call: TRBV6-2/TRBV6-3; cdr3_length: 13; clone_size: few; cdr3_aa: CASSKPSNQPQHF; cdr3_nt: TGTGCCAGCAGTAAGCCTAGCAATCAGCCCCAGCATTTT
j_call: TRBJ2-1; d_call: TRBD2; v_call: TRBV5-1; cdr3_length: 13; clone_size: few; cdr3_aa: CASSSGTRNEQFF; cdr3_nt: TGCGCCAGCAGCTCCGGGACTAGAAATGAGCAGTTCTTC
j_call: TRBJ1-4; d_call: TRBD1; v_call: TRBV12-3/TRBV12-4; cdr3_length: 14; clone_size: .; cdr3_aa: CASNGDRVPEKLFF; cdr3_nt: TGTGCCAGCAACGGGGACAGGGTTCCTGAAAAACTGTTTTTT
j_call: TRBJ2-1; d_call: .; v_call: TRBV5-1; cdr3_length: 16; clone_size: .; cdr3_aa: CASSLQAASSYNEQFF; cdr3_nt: TGCGCCAGCAGCTTGCAAGCGGCGAGCTCCTACAATGAGCAGTTCTTC
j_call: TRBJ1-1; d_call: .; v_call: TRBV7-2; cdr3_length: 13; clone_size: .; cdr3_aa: CASSSDRFTEAFF; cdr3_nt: TGTGCCAGCAGCTCAGACAGGTTCACTGAAGCTTTCTTT
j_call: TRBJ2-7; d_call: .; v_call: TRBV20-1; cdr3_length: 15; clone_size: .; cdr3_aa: CSARIGEGSSYEQYF; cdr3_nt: TGCAGTGCTAGGATTGGGGAAGGGTCTTCCTACGAGCAGTACTTC
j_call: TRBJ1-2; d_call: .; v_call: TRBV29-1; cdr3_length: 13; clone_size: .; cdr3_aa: CSVERVSDYGYTF; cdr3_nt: TGCAGCGTTGAAAGAGTCAGCGACTATGGCTACACCTTC
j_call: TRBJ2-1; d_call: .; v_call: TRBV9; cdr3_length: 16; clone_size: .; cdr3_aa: CASSVEWQSSYNEQFF; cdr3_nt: TGTGCCAGCAGCGTAGAGTGGCAGTCCTCCTACAATGAGCAGTTCTTC
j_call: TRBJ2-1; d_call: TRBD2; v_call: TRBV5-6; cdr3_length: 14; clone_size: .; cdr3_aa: CASLGTGTNNEQFF; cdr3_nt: TGTGCCAGCTTGGGGACCGGGACTAACAATGAGCAGTTCTTC
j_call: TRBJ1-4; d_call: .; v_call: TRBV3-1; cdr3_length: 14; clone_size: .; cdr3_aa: CASSRAATNEKLFF; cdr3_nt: TGTGCCAGCAGCCGGGCTGCAACTAATGAAAAACTGTTTTTT
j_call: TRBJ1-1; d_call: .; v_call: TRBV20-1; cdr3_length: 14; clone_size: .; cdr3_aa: CSAARTRGNTEAFF; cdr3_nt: TGCAGTGCTGCGAGGACTAGGGGGAACACTGAAGCTTTCTTT
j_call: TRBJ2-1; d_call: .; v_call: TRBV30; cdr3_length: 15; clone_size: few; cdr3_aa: CAWSEDSSSYNEQFF; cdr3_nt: TGTGCCTGGAGTGAGGACTCCTCTTCCTACAATGAGCAGTTCTTC
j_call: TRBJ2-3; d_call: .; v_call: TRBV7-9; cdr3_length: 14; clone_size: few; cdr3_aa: CASSLPLEGDTQYF; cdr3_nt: TGTGCCAGCAGCTTGCCCCTAGAGGGAGATACGCAGTATTTT
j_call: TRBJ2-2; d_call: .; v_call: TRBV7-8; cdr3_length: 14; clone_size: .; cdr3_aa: CASSLIGSTGELFF; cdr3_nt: TGTGCCAGCAGCTTAATCGGAAGCACCGGGGAGCTGTTTTTT
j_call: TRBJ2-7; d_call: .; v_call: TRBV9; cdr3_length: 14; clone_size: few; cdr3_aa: CASSVVPDGYEQYF; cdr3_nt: TGTGCCAGCAGCGTAGTCCCGGACGGCTACGAGCAGTACTTC
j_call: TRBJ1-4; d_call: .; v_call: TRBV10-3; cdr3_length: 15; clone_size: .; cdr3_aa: CAIGGEGKFNEKLFF; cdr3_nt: TGTGCCATCGGAGGGGAGGGGAAGTTTAATGAAAAACTGTTTTTT
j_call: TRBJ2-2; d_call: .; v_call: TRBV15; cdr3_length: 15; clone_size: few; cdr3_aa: CATSTPAENTGELFF; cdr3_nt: TGTGCCACCAGCACGCCAGCGGAAAACACCGGGGAGCTGTTTTTT
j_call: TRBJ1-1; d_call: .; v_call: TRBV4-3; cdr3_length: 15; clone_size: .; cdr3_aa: CASSQERGLNTEAFF; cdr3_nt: TGCGCCAGCAGCCAAGAAAGGGGTCTGAACACTGAAGCTTTCTTT
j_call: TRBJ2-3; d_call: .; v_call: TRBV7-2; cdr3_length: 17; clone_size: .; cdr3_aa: CASSPGAVVGYTDTQYF; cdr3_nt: TGTGCCAGCAGCCCAGGGGCCGTCGTGGGATACACAGATACGCAGTATTTT
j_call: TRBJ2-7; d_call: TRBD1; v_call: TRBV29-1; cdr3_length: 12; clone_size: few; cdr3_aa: CSVGRQGGEQYF; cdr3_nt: TGCAGCGTGGGCAGACAGGGGGGCGAGCAGTACTTC